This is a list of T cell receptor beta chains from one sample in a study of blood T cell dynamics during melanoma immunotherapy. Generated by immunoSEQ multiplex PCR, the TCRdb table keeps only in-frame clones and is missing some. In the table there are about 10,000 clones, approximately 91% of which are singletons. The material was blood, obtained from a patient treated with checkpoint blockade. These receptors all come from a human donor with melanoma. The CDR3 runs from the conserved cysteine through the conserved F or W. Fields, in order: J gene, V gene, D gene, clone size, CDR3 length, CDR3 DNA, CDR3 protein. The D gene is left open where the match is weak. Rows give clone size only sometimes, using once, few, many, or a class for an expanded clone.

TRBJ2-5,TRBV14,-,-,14,TGTGCCAGCAGCCCGCGTCGGGGGCCAGAGACCCAGTACTTC,CASSPRRGPETQYF
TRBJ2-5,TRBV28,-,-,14,TGTGCCAGCAGCCTTCCCGGGGTCCAAGAGACCCAGTACTTC,CASSLPGVQETQYF
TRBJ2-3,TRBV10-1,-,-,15,TGCGCCAGCAGTGTGGGCAGGCTAAGCACAGATACGCAGTATTTT,CASSVGRLSTDTQYF
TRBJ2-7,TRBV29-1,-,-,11,TGCAGCGTGACTGGTGGCTACGAGCAGTACTTC,CSVTGGYEQYF
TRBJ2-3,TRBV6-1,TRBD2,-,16,TGTGCCAGCAGTGAACGAGGGGACTACTCCCCAGATACGCAGTATTTT,CASSERGDYSPDTQYF
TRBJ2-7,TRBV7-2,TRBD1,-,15,TGTGCCAGCAGCCCCGGGACAGGGGGCCTCTACGAGCAGTACTTC,CASSPGTGGLYEQYF
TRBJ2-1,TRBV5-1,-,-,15,TGCGCCAGCAGCTCCCAGGGTGGATCCTACAATGAGCAGTTCTTC,CASSSQGGSYNEQFF
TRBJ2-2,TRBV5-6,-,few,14,TGTGCCAGCGCCAGTTATTGGGTCACCGGGGAGCTGTTTTTT,CASASYWVTGELFF
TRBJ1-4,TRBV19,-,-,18,TGTGCCAGTAGGGGTAGCAGGCCAGGGTCTGCAACTAATGAAAAACTGTTTTTT,CASRGSRPGSATNEKLFF
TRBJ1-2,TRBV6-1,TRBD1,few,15,TGTGCCAGCAGTACCCAACAGGGGGCGGGCTATGGCTACACCTTC,CASSTQQGAGYGYTF
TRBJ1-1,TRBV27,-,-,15,TGTGCCAGCAGTTTATGGGCCAGGGCGAACACTGAAGCTTTCTTT,CASSLWARANTEAFF
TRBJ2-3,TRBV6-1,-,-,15,TGTGCCAGCAGTAGCCGGGCCCAGAGGACAGATACGCAGTATTTT,CASSSRAQRTDTQYF
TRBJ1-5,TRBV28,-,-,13,TGTGCCAGCAGTTGGGCGGGTAATCAGCCCCAGCATTTT,CASSWAGNQPQHF
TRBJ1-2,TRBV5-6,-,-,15,TGTGCCAGCAGCTTGGACTTCGCTAAGGACTATGGCTACACCTTC,CASSLDFAKDYGYTF
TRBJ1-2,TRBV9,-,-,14,TGTGCCAGCAGCGCGAGAGGGCAGGGGAGCGGCTACACCTTC,CASSARGQGSGYTF
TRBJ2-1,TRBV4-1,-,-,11,TGCGCCAGCAGCCAAAATGATGAGCAGTTCTTC,CASSQNDEQFF
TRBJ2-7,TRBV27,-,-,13,TGTGCCAGCAGTGCAGGCCTCTCCTACGAGCAGTACTTC,CASSAGLSYEQYF
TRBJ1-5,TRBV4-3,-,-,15,TGCGCCAGCAGCCTGGGGGGGCTTGAAAGACAGCCCCAGCATTTT,CASSLGGLERQPQHF
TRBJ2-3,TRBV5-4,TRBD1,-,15,TGTGCCAGCAGTCCGGGACAGGGTCGATCAGATACGCAGTATTTT,CASSPGQGRSDTQYF
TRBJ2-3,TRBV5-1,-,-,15,TGCGCCAGCAGCTCTGACCGAGGGGCCACAGATACGCAGTATTTT,CASSSDRGATDTQYF
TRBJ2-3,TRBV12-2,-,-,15,TGTGCAAGTCGCGTCGACAGGCCCGGGACTTGTACGCAGTATTTT,CASRVDRPGTCTQYF
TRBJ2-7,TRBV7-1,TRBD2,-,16,TGTGCCAGCAGCGCTCGGAGTAGCGGGATTGCTGGGGAGCAGTACTTC,CASSARSSGIAGEQYF
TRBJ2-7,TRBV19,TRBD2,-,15,TGTGCCAGTAGTACCCAGACTAGCGGGGCCTACGAGCAGTACTTC,CASSTQTSGAYEQYF
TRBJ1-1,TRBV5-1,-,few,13,TGCGCCAGCAGCTTGGGGCAGGAGATTGAAGCTTTCTTT,CASSLGQEIEAFF
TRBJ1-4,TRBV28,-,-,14,TGTGCCAGCACATTAGGGGGGGTAGGTGAAAAACTGTTTTTT,CASTLGGVGEKLFF
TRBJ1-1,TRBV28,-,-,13,TGTGCCAGCAGCGATAGACCGAACACTGAAGCTTTCTTT,CASSDRPNTEAFF
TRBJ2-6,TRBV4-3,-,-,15,TGCGCCAGCAGCCAAGATAGCTCTGGGGCCAACGTCCTGACTTTC,CASSQDSSGANVLTF
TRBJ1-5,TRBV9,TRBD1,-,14,TGTGCCAGCAGCGAGGGGGCAGGGAATCAGCCCCAGCATTTT,CASSEGAGNQPQHF
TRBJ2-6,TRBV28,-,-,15,TGTGCCAGCAGCCCCGGAGGCTCTGGGGCCAACGTCCTGACTTTC,CASSPGGSGANVLTF
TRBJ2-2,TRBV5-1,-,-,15,TGCGCCAGCAGCCGACCGGACTCGAACACCGGGGAGCTGTTTTTT,CASSRPDSNTGELFF
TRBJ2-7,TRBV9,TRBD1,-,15,TGTGCCAGCAGCCCGTGGGATAGGGGGCTGCTCGAGCAGTACTTC,CASSPWDRGLLEQYF
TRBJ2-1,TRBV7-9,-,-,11,TGTGCCAGCAGCGTTAAAAATGAGCAGTTCTTC,CASSVKNEQFF
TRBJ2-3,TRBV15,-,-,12,TGTGCCACCAATAAGGGCACAGATACGCAGTATTTT,CATNKGTDTQYF
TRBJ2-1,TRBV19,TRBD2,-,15,TGTGCCAGTAGTATCCCCCCAGCGGGAAACAATGAGCAGTTCTTC,CASSIPPAGNNEQFF
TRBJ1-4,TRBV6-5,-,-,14,TGTGCCAGCAGTTCCCAGGGACTTCTTGAAAAACTGTTTTTT,CASSSQGLLEKLFF
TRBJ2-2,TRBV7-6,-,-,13,TGTGCCAGCAGCCTCGGGGACACCGGGGAGCTGTTTTTT,CASSLGDTGELFF
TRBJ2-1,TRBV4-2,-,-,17,TGTGCCAGCAGCCAAGAACCCGCCAGGAGCTCCTACAATGAGCAGTTCTTC,CASSQEPARSSYNEQFF
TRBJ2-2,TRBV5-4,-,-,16,TGTGCCAGCAGCTCGGTTTTTGTTCAGGACACCGGGGAGCTGTTTTTT,CASSSVFVQDTGELFF
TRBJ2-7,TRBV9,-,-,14,TGTGCCAGCAGCGCAGACCCAAGCTCCTACGAGCAGTACTTC,CASSADPSSYEQYF
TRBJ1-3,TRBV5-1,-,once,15,TGCGCCAGCAGATTGGGGGCGGCCGCTGGAAACACCATATATTTT,CASRLGAAAGNTIYF
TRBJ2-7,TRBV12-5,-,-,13,TGTGCTAGTGGTATCGACGGATTCTACGAGCAGTACTTC,CASGIDGFYEQYF
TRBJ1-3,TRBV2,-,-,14,TGTGCCAGCAGTGACAGGGTATCTCTGAACACCATATATTTT,CASSDRVSLNTIYF
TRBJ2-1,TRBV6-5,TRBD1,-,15,TGTGCCAGCAGTTTTTCCGGGACAGAATACAATGAGCAGTTCTTC,CASSFSGTEYNEQFF
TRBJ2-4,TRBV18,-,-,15,TGTGCCAGCTCCAATAATTTACGAGCCAAAAACATTCAGTACTTC,CASSNNLRAKNIQYF
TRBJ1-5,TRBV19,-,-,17,TGTGCCAGTAGTATAGATCAGTGGCAGGGAGCAGCTCAGCCCCAGCATTTT,CASSIDQWQGAAQPQHF
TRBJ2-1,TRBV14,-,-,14,TGTGCCAGCAGCCCTTGGGACCGCGGCAATGAGCAGTTCTTC,CASSPWDRGNEQFF
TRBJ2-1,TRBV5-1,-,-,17,TGCGCCAGCAGCCCCCATCTCCCGTCCGCCACCCAAAATGAGCAGTTCTTC,CASSPHLPSATQNEQFF
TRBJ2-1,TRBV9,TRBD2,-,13,TGTGCCAGCAGCCAACTAGCGGGAGGGCTGGAGTTCTTC,CASSQLAGGLEFF
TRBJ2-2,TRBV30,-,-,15,TGTGCCGGCAAGAGGGGGACGGGGAACACCGGGGAGCTGTTTTTT,CAGKRGTGNTGELFF
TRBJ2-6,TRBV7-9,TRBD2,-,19,TGTGCCAGCAGCTCGGACCGGGAGGGGGGAATCTCTGGGGCCAACGTCCTGACTTTC,CASSSDREGGISGANVLTF
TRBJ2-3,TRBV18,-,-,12,TGTGCCAGCTCACGGAGCACAGATACGCAGTATTTT,CASSRSTDTQYF
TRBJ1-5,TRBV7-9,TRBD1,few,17,TGTGCCAGCAGCCTACAGGGGAGAGATAGAGGCAATCAGCCCCAGCATTTT,CASSLQGRDRGNQPQHF
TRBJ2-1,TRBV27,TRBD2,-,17,TGTGCCAGCAGTACAATAGCGGGGATGAGCTCCTACAATGAGCAGTTCTTC,CASSTIAGMSSYNEQFF
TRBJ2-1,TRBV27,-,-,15,TGTGCCAGCAACCCTGCCCGGGAAAACGTTAATGAGCAGTTCTTC,CASNPARENVNEQFF
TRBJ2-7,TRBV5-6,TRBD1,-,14,TGTGCCAGCAGTGGACAGGGATTTTCCTACGAGCAGTACTTC,CASSGQGFSYEQYF